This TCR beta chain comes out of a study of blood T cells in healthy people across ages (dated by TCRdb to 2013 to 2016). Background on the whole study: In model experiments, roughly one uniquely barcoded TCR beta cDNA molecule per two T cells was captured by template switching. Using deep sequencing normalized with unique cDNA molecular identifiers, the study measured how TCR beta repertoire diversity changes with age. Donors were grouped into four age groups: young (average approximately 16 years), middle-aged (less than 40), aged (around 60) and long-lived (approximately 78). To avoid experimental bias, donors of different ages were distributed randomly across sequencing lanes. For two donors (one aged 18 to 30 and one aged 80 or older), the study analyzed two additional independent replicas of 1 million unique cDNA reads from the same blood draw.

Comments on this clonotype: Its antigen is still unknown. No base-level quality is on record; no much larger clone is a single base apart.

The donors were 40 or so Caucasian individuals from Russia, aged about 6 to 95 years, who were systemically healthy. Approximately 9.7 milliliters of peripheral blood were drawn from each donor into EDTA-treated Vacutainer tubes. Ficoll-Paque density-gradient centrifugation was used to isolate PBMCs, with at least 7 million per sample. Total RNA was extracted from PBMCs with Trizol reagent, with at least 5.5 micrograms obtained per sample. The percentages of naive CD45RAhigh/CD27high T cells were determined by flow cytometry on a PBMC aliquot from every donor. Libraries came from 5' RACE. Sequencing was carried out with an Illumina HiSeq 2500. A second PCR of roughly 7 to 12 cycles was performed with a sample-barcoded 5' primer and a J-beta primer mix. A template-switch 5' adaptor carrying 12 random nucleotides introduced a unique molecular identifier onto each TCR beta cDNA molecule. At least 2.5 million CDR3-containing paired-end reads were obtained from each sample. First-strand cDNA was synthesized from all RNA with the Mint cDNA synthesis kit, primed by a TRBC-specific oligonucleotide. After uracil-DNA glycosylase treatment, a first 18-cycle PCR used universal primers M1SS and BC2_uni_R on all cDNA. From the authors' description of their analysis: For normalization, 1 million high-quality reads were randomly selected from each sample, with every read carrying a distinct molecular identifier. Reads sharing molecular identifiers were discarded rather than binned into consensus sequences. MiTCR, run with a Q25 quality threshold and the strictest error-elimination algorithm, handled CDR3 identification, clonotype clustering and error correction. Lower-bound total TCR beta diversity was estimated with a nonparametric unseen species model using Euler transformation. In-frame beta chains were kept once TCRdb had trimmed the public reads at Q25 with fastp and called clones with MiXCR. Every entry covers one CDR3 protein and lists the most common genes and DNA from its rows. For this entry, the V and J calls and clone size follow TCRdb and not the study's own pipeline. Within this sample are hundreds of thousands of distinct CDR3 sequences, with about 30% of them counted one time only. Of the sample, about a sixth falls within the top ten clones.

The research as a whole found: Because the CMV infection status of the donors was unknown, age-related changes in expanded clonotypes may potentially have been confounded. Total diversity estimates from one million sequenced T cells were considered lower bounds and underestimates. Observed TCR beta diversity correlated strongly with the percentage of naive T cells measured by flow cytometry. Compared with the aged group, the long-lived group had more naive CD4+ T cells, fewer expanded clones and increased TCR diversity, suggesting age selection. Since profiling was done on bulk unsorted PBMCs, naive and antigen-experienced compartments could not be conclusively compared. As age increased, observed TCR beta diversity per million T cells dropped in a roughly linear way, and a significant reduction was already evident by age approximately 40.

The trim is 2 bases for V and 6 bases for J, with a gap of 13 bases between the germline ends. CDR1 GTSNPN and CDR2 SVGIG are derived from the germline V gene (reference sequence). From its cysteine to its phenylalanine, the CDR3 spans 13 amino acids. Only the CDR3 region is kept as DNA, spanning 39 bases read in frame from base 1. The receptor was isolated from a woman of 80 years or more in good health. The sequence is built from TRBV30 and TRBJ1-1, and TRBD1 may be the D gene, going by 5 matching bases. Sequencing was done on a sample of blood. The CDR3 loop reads CAWSSGDQAEAFF. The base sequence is TGTGCCTGGAGTTCGGGGGATCAGGCTGAAGCTTTCTTT.